This TCR beta chain stems from a study of neoadjuvant nivolumab and ipilimumab in lung cancer. Study-level information: The combination arm added day-1 ipilimumab 1 mg/kg to nivolumab 3 mg/kg on days 1, 15, 29.

This CDR3 has 13 amino acids. Germline values: CDR1 SGHTA, CDR2 FQGNSA. Trimming removed 4 bases from V and 3 bases from J, with 9 bases in between. Sequencing used immunoSEQ multiplex PCR; TCRdb keeps in-frame clones, though not all of them. This sample has 15,000 to 20,000 clones, with almost 80% found just once. The table lists this clone with a few counts. The source of this sequence is an adult with non-small cell lung cancer. This sequence joins TRBV7-2 and TRBJ2-5, with a possible D match to TRBD2 (5 bases). Sequenced material: tumor tissue, taken after neoadjuvant nivolumab, alone or with ipilimumab, at or shortly before surgery. CDR3 region: CASSSGIKETQYF. In nucleotides, the CDR3 is TGTGCCAGCAGCTCGGGGATCAAAGAGACCCAGTACTTC.